The 10 T cell receptor beta chains below were found in one sample sequenced in a study of blood T cell repertoires in COVID-19. Libraries were prepared by immunoSEQ multiplex PCR; TCRdb keeps only in-frame clonotypes and omits some of them. This sample has about 22,000 clones; approximately 90% occur once, and the top ten carry just over 25%. Sequenced sample: peripheral blood. All receptors derive from a human donor with active COVID-19. The donor label of this sample is uncertain.

The chain couples TRBV18 to TRBJ2-3; possible D gene TRBD1, 6 bases. The CDR3 contains 12 residues. V lost 8 bases and J 6 bases, leaving 12 bases between the germline ends. Per the germline V gene, CDR1 is KGHSH and CDR2 is LQKENI. The CDR3 reads CASAARGDTQYF. Here the CDR3 DNA reads TGTGCCAGCGCAGCGAGGGGGGATACGCAGTATTTT.

V is TRBV24-1 and J is TRBJ2-7, with D perhaps matching TRBD1 (6 bases). Trimming took off 12 bases at V and 0 bases at J, with 17 bases between the two ends. The germline V gene encodes CDR1 KGHDR and CDR2 SFDVKD. The CDR3 spans 14 residues. Here the CDR3 reads CAPPGAQRSYEQYF. The CDR3 DNA is TGTGCCCCGCCAGGGGCTCAACGCTCCTACGAGCAGTACTTC.

This clone appeared once. The chain couples TRBV28 to TRBJ1-1; TRBD1 aligns across 7 bases. Germline V CDR1 and CDR2: MDHEN, SYDVKM. J gave up 9 bases and V 5 bases, and 12 bases lay outside the gene matches. The CDR3 has 14 amino acids. CDR3 region: CASSPIQGTRQAFF. CDR3 in DNA: TGTGCCAGCAGTCCAATACAGGGGACACGCCAAGCTTTCTTT.

V gene TRBV19 combines with J gene TRBJ1-4; tentative D call: TRBD1 (5 bases). Looked up from germline, CDR1 is LNHDA and CDR2 is SQIVND (reference sequence). This CDR3 region has 17 residues. V lost 3 bases, J lost 0 bases, and 14 bases lay in between. In DNA form, the CDR3 reads TGTGCCAGTAGTATCAAGGGGATCCGTACAACTAATGAAAAACTGTTTTTT. As protein: CASSIKGIRTTNEKLFF.

The table lists this clone with a count of one. The V call is TRBV11-2, the J call TRBJ2-2, with 15 positions matching TRBD2. Germline V lookup: CDR1 SGHAT, CDR2 FQNNGV. The CDR3 spans 19 residues. The trim removed 3 bases at V and 2 bases at J, leaving 7 bases unmatched. The CDR3 sequence is CASSLAGTSGGRNTGELFF. CDR3 sequence (DNA): TGTGCCAGCAGCTTGGCTGGGACTAGCGGGGGGAGAAACACCGGGGAGCTGTTTTTT.

This sequence joins TRBV2 and TRBJ2-7, with 14 nucleotides matching TRBD2. Trimming took 11 bases from V and 4 from J; bases not matched to a gene: 16. The CDR3 has 17 amino acids. Germline CDR1 is SNHLY and CDR2 is FYNNEI. CDR3 in amino acids: CARQQGLAGERDYEQYF. CDR3 coding DNA: TGTGCCCGCCAGCAGGGACTAGCGGGAGAGAGGGATTACGAGCAGTACTTC.

V gene TRBV6-6 combines with J gene TRBJ1-2; D ambiguous. V lost 0 bases to trimming and J lost 0 bases, with 5 bases between them. The CDR3 loop spans 14 amino acids. CDR1 MNHNY and CDR2 SVGAGI come from the germline V gene (reference sequence). The CDR3 DNA sequence: TGTGCCAGCAGTTACTCGATAGCTAACTATGGCTACACCTTC. It encodes CASSYSIANYGYTF.

The chain links TRBV10-3 to TRBJ2-5, with 7 bases aligning to TRBD1. CDR3 length: 13 amino acids. V shed 7 bases, J shed 3 bases, and the junction held 5 bases outside the gene matches. Germline loops: CDR1 ENHRY, CDR2 SYGVKD. DNA for the CDR3: TGTGCCATCACTACCGGACAGGAAGAGACCCAGTACTTC. Protein product: CAITTGQEETQYF.

The CDR3 nucleotides read TGCAGCGTTGATCAAGGAGGGGTTTACAATGAGCAGTTCTTC. Protein: CSVDQGGVYNEQFF. The chain uses TRBV29-1 and TRBJ2-1; tentative D call: TRBD2 (6 bases). V was cut by 3 bases and J by 4 bases, with 13 bases left in between. The germline CDR1 and CDR2 sequences are SQVTM and ANQGSEA. The CDR3 runs to 14 residues.

The V and J genes are TRBV7-9 and TRBJ1-1, with a weak D call TRBD1 (6 bases). The CDR3 sequence is 13 residues long. CDR1 is SEHNR, CDR2 FQNEAQ, per germline (reference sequence). V lost 4 bases and J lost 6, with 12 bases in between. The CDR3 DNA reads TGTGCCAGCAGCTACGGACAGCAGTCTGAAGCTTTCTTT. It yields the protein CASSYGQQSEAFF.